The clone carrying this TCR beta chain has only a few counts. Its specificity is unknown. These data originate in a study of untreated major depressive disorder. Study findings and constraints: Depressed patients' CD4+ T cells carried increased TRBV05-01 (Vbeta 5.1) usage versus control CD4+ T cells.

The ends were cut back, 5 bases at V and 5 bases at J, with 18 bases in the middle. The CDR3 sequence is 15 residues long. Germline V lookup: CDR1 SGHVS, CDR2 FQNEAQ. Assay: immunoSEQ multiplex PCR; the TCRdb copy retains only in-frame clones and omits some. The sample holds fewer than 30,000 clones, 91% seen once. For sex, age, current smoking status and body mass index, every depressed patient had a pairwise-matched non-depressed control. The clonotype comes from a woman between 25 and 40 years old with major depressive disorder. The sample was CD4+ T cells from PBMCs. V usage is TRBV7-8 and J usage is TRBJ2-5; maybe TRBD1 (5 bases). The CDR3 spells CASSPTRALRETQYF. As DNA, the CDR3 is TGTGCCAGCAGCCCGACCAGGGCTCTCAGGGAGACCCAGTACTTC.